This TCR beta chain emerged from a study of cytomegalovirus exposure and HLA in healthy donors. Primers included in the PCR were 60 Vbeta and 13 Jbeta primers. Clones were sequenced by immunoSEQ multiplex PCR, and TCRdb holds only the in-frame ones, with some missing. The sample has 180,000 or so clones, about 77% seen once. About this clone itself: Its specificity is not known.

Germline loops: CDR1 SEHNR, CDR2 FQNEAQ (reference sequence). This CDR3 is 15 amino acids long. With V trimmed by 4 bases and J by 5 bases, 10 bases remained unmatched. Study-level points and caveats: A later analysis showed TCR association rates differing by HLA locus, peaking at DRB1 and lowest at HLA-C.

The sample taken for sequencing was PBMCs. The clonotype originates from a woman aged 25-40 years in good health and CMV-seropositive. This chain links TRBV7-9 with TRBJ2-5, with TRBD2 identical over 7 bases. The CDR3 coding sequence is TGTGCCAGCAGCTCAGTCGGGGGGTCCCGGGAGACCCAGTACTTC. Its translation: CASSSVGGSRETQYF.